This T cell receptor beta chain originates from a study of regulatory T cells in long-lasting Graves disease. Time point in this sample: newly diagnosed GD, antithyroid drugs for less than 3 months. Preparation of the TCR library used RNA extracted from PBMCs. Building of the TCR beta libraries involved iRepertoire HTBI primers and Arm-PCR of CDR3 regions. TCRdb used MiXCR to reprocess the multiplex PCR reads, holding one entry per CDR3 protein. The table shows 400,000 to 650,000 distinct CDR3 sequences, with about 16% occurring only once. The same sample was also studied in work on T cells in Graves' hyperthyroidism and ophthalmopathy. That source adds: The hyperthyroidism was newly diagnosed and had lasted under 2 months; the patients were aged 18 to 65.

The sequence came from a woman aged 35-65 years with Graves disease. The specimen was peripheral blood mononuclear cells (PBMCs), collected at new diagnosis, from a patient treated with antithyroid drugs.

The CDR3 bases are TGTGCCAGCAGTCCGCAGGGAGGCAGGACTGTCACTGAAGCTTTCTTT. This sequence encodes CASSPQGGRTVTEAFF. The chain recombines TRBV28 with TRBJ1-1, with D maybe TRBD1 (5 bases). The V end was cut by 5 bases, the J end by 4 bases, with 20 bases between. The CDR3 spans 16 residues. CDR1 MDHEN and CDR2 SYDVKM come from the germline V gene. The full variable domain, its missing parts supplied by reference TRBV28 and TRBJ1-1, is DVKVTQSSRYLVKRTGEKVFLECVQDMDHENMFWYRQDPGLGLRLIYFSYDVKMKEKGDIPEGYSVSREKKERFSLILESASTNQTSMYLCASSPQGGRTVTEAFFGQGTRLTVV.